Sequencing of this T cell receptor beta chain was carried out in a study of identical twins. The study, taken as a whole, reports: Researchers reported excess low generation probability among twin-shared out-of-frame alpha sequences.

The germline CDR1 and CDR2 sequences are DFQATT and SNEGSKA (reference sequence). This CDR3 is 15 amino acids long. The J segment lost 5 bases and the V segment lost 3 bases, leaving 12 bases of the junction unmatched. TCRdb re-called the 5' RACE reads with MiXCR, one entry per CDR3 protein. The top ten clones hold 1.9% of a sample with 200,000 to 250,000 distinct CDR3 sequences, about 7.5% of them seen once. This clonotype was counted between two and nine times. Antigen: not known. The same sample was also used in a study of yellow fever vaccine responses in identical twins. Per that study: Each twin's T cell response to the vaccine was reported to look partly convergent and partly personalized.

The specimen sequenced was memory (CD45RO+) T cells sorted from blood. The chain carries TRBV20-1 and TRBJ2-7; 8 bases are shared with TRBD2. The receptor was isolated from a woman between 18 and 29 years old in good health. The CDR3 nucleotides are TGCAGTGCTAGTCGGCTAGCGGGCGGCGGTCACGAGCAGTACTTC. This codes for CSASRLAGGGHEQYF.